One sample yielded the 20 T cell receptor beta chains listed below, sequenced in a study of T cell responses to AZD1222 COVID-19 vaccine. Only in-frame clones appear in the TCRdb table, and some are missing; sequencing was by immunoSEQ multiplex PCR. This table has more than 95,000 clones, 89% appearing once. This sample comprised peripheral blood, obtained on day 0 of AZD1222 vaccination. The origin of the receptors is an adult in good health.

V gene TRBV14 combines with J gene TRBJ1-2, with 8 positions matching TRBD1. Germline V gene data show CDR1 as SGHDN and CDR2 as FVKESK. The V and J ends lost 0 bases and 7 bases, in that order; junction bases with no gene match: 7. The CDR3 totals 15 residues. The CDR3 loop is CASSQDLTGVSGYTF. DNA for the CDR3: TGTGCCAGCAGCCAAGATTTGACAGGGGTATCTGGCTACACCTTC. The full variable domain, completed using reference TRBV14 and TRBJ1-2, is EAGVTQFPSHSVIEKGQTVTLRCDPISGHDNLYWYRRVMGKEIKFLLHFVKESKQDESGMPNNRFLAERTGGTYSTLKVQPAELEDSGVYFCASSQDLTGVSGYTFGSGTRLTVV.

The chain recombines TRBV3-1 (or the pseudogene TRBV3-2) with TRBJ2-1, with D perhaps TRBD2 (6 bases). The CDR3 sequence is 14 residues long. Trimming cost V 3 bases and J 2 bases, with 8 bases left between them. CDR1 LGHDT and CDR2 YNNKEL come from the germline V gene (reference sequence). The CDR3 loop reads CASSQTRTYNEQFF. The DNA of the CDR3 is TGTGCCAGCAGCCAGACTAGGACCTACAATGAGCAGTTCTTC.

The chain joins TRBV3-1 (or the pseudogene TRBV3-2) to TRBJ2-3; D unresolved. V was pared by 0 bases and J by 2 bases, with 12 bases between. Germline values: CDR1 LGHDT, CDR2 YNNKEL (reference sequence). The CDR3 contains 16 residues. CDR3 sequence reads: CASSQDLGPYTDTQYF. In nucleotides, the CDR3 is TGTGCCAGCAGCCAAGATTTGGGTCCTTACACAGATACGCAGTATTTT.

The rearrangement joins TRBV7-9 to TRBJ2-1; D perhaps matches TRBD1 (6 bases). V lost 1 base, J lost 2 bases, and 9 bases lay in between. Germline V gives CDR1 SEHNR, CDR2 FQNEAQ (reference sequence). The CDR3 spans 15 residues. Here the CDR3 DNA reads TGTGCCAGCAGCTTAGGGGCAGGGGCCTACAATGAGCAGTTCTTC. It translates to CASSLGAGAYNEQFF. Variable domain in full (rest from reference TRBV7-9 and TRBJ2-1): DTGVSQNPRHKITKRGQNVTFRCDPISEHNRLYWYRQTLGQGPEFLTYFQNEAQLEKSRLLSDRFSAERPKGSFSTLEIQRTEQGDSAMYLCASSLGAGAYNEQFFGPGTRLTVL.

The CDR3 coding sequence is TGTGCCAGCCGGGGGGTCTCGACAGGGGGCGAGCAGTACTTC. Its translation: CASRGVSTGGEQYF. The chain couples TRBV6-5 to TRBJ2-7, with 9 bases identical to TRBD1. Trimming at V came to 8 bases and at J to 6 bases, leaving 11 bases not matched to a gene. Germline loops: CDR1 MNHEY, CDR2 SVGAGI. The CDR3 totals 14 residues.

The rearrangement uses TRBV10-1 and TRBJ1-1; 8 bases are shared with TRBD1. V gave up 3 bases and J gave up 5 bases; unmatched junction bases: 8. In germline, CDR1 is WNHNN, CDR2 SYGVQD (reference sequence). The CDR3 runs 15 residues. The CDR3 DNA is TGCGCCAGCAGTGATACGGGACAGGTGAGAACTGAAGCTTTCTTT. Translated: CASSDTGQVRTEAFF.

This clone has more than one count but fewer than ten. The CDR3 is CASSTTSMGTKNIQYF. In DNA form, the CDR3 reads TGTGCCAGTAGTACCACATCTATGGGAACCAAAAACATTCAGTACTTC. This chain links TRBV19 with TRBJ2-4; D is undetermined. Germline V gene lookup returns CDR1 LNHDA and CDR2 SQIVND (reference sequence). V was pared by 4 bases and J by 2 bases, with 15 bases between. CDR3 length: 16 amino acids.

V usage is TRBV7-3 and J usage is TRBJ2-5, with D perhaps matching TRBD2 (6 bases). V lost 5 bases and J 0 bases, leaving 13 bases between the germline ends. CDR3 size: 15 residues. The germline gives CDR1 SGHTA, CDR2 FQGTGA. CDR3 region: CASSLVGGNQETQYF. In nucleotides, the CDR3 is TGTGCCAGCAGCCTAGTGGGGGGTAACCAAGAGACCCAGTACTTC.

The rearrangement uses TRBV30 and TRBJ2-5, with 8 bases matching TRBD1. The CDR3 length is 15 residues. Germline values: CDR1 GTSNPN, CDR2 SVGIG (reference sequence). With V trimmed by 0 bases and J by 4 bases, 7 bases remained unmatched. CDR3 in amino acids: CAWSVGQASPETQYF. The CDR3 DNA sequence: TGTGCCTGGAGTGTGGGACAGGCGTCACCAGAGACCCAGTACTTC.

The J gene is TRBJ2-1, the V gene TRBV10-2; no reliable D call. Germline V lookup: CDR1 WSHSY, CDR2 SAAADI. The V end was cut by 4 bases, the J end by 0 bases, with 7 bases between. The CDR3 loop spans 14 amino acids. CDR3 residues: CASSASTSYNEQFF. The CDR3 DNA sequence: TGCGCCAGCAGTGCCAGTACCTCCTACAATGAGCAGTTCTTC.

The V and J genes are TRBV3-1 (or the pseudogene TRBV3-2) and TRBJ1-4; 7 bases line up with TRBD1. The CDR3 consists of 18 residues. Germline V gives CDR1 LGHDT, CDR2 YNNKEL (reference sequence). V gave up 4 bases and J gave up 4 bases; unmatched junction bases: 15. CDR3 residues: CASSPTGGQTYDNEKLFF. For the CDR3, the DNA is TGTGCCAGCAGCCCGACGGGGGGACAGACTTACGATAATGAAAAACTGTTTTTT.

This clone showed up just a few times. The chain uses TRBV4-1 and TRBJ2-1; 9 nucleotides match TRBD2. The V gene end was trimmed by 1 base and the J gene end by 6 bases; junction bases not matched to a gene: 13. The V gene's germline CDR1 is MGHRA and CDR2 YSYEKL. The CDR3 loop spans 18 amino acids. The CDR3 reads CASSQASRPSGAFNEQFF. The CDR3 region has the DNA TGCGCCAGCAGCCAAGCATCCCGGCCTAGCGGGGCCTTCAATGAGCAGTTCTTC.

This clone was seen only once. The chain links TRBV4-1 to TRBJ2-5; D not certain. The CDR3 contains 15 residues. CDR1 MGHRA and CDR2 YSYEKL come from the germline V gene. V was cut by 0 bases and J by 5 bases, with 13 bases left in between. The CDR3 DNA reads TGCGCCAGCAGCCAAGATTGGAGTCAGGCGGAGACCCAGTACTTC. Protein: CASSQDWSQAETQYF.

The genes are TRBV20-1 and TRBJ1-2; TRBD1 aligns across 7 bases. CDR3 length: 16 residues. V was clipped by 3 bases and J by 3 bases; unmatched bases: 13. The germline CDR1 and CDR2 sequences are DFQATT and SNEGSKA (reference sequence). The CDR3 DNA follows: TGCAGTGCTAGTCCGAGACAGGGCGGGGGCTACTATGGCTACACCTTC. This gives the protein CSASPRQGGGYYGYTF.

V is TRBV4-2 and J is TRBJ1-1; D is ambiguous. The CDR3 sequence is 12 residues long. The V end was cut by 0 bases, the J end by 7 bases, with 6 bases between. Germline V gives CDR1 LGHNA, CDR2 YNFKEQ. This CDR3 is CASSQDRREAFF. The CDR3 DNA follows: TGTGCCAGCAGCCAAGATCGTCGTGAAGCTTTCTTT.

The J gene is TRBJ2-1, the V gene TRBV5-1; possibly TRBD2 for D (6 bases). Trimming pared 6 bases from V and 4 bases from J, leaving 14 bases between. The CDR3 is 14 amino acids. CDR1 and CDR2 (germline): SGHRS, YFSETQ. CDR3 bases: TGCGCCAGCATCCCGGAGGGACCGTACAATGAGCAGTTCTTC. This codes for CASIPEGPYNEQFF.

This clone was seen more than once but under ten times. The V and J genes are TRBV5-6 and TRBJ2-7; 7 nucleotides align to TRBD1. Per the germline V gene, CDR1 is SGHDT and CDR2 is YYEEEE. The V gene end was trimmed by 7 bases and the J gene end by 2 bases; junction bases not matched to a gene: 3. The CDR3 totals 12 residues. CDR3 sequence: CASAQGAYEQYF. The CDR3 nucleotides read TGTGCCAGCGCCCAGGGGGCCTACGAGCAGTACTTC.

The CDR3 spells CASSGALGYQETQYF. The CDR3 DNA reads TGCGCCAGCAGTGGGGCACTGGGTTACCAAGAGACCCAGTACTTC. The rearrangement uses TRBV10-1 and TRBJ2-5; the D is unclear. Trimming cost V 4 bases and J 0 bases, with 12 bases left between them. Looked up from germline, CDR1 is WNHNN and CDR2 is SYGVQD (reference sequence). The CDR3 sequence is 15 residues long.

V is TRBV18 and J is TRBJ1-4; D may be TRBD1 (6 bases). CDR1 is KGHSH and CDR2 is LQKENI in the germline V gene. This CDR3 contains 15 residues. Trimming removed 4 bases at V and 4 bases at J, with 13 bases between. The DNA of the CDR3 is TGTGCCAGCTCACGAGCGGACAGTCTTAATGAAAAACTGTTTTTT. It codes for CASSRADSLNEKLFF.

The table lists this clone with a count of one. The chain couples TRBV18 to TRBJ1-4; 7 bases map to TRBD1. The V and J ends lost 3 bases and 8 bases, in that order; junction bases with no gene match: 6. Germline loops: CDR1 KGHSH, CDR2 LQKENI. The CDR3 is 14 amino acids. The CDR3 loop is CASSPDRDGEKLFF. CDR3 sequence (DNA): TGTGCCAGCTCACCCGACAGGGACGGGGAAAAACTGTTTTTT.